These T cell receptor beta chains were read from a single sample in a study of shared clonotypes between healthy human individuals. Assay used: immunoSEQ multiplex PCR; TCRdb lists only in-frame clones, some missing. Seen here are about 590,000 clones, over 95% observed once, and the top ten hold 0.11%. Source material: naive CD8+ T cells sorted from blood. The receptors here all came from a woman aged 25 to 39 in good health. CDR3s include the opening cysteine and the closing phenylalanine or tryptophan. The D gene is left open where the match is weak.

V gene	J gene	D gene	CDR3 protein	CDR3 DNA
TRBV7-9	TRBJ2-2	.	CASSPGGQDTGELFF	TGTGCCAGCAGTCCCGGGGGACAAGACACCGGGGAGCTGTTTTTT
TRBV7-2	TRBJ2-7	TRBD2	CASSLYAPSGRDEQYF	TGTGCCAGCAGCTTATATGCGCCTAGCGGGAGAGACGAGCAGTACTTC
TRBV10-2	TRBJ1-5	.	CASSEGQRNQPQHF	TGCGCCAGCAGTGAGGGACAGCGAAATCAGCCCCAGCATTTT
TRBV5-1	TRBJ2-2	TRBD1	CASSTGTVSPGELFF	TGCGCCAGCAGCACAGGGACAGTATCTCCCGGGGAGCTGTTTTTT
TRBV7-6	TRBJ2-7	.	CASSLKGRPGRGVYEQYF	TGTGCCAGCAGCTTAAAGGGACGACCCGGAAGGGGAGTCTACGAGCAGTACTTC
TRBV19	TRBJ2-1	.	CASSIDQTGSGLLYTYNEQFF	TGTGCCAGTAGTATAGATCAAACAGGGAGCGGGCTCTTATATACCTACAATGAGCAGTTCTTC
TRBV7-9	TRBJ2-7	.	CASSLATYEQYF	TGTGCCAGCAGCTTAGCAACCTACGAGCAGTACTTC
TRBV19	TRBJ2-5	TRBD1	CASSDRDSQETQYF	TGTGCCAGTAGTGACCGGGACAGCCAAGAGACCCAGTACTTC
TRBV9	TRBJ2-7	TRBD2	CASSVGLAAYEQYF	TGTGCCAGCAGCGTAGGACTAGCGGCCTACGAGCAGTACTTC
TRBV4-1	TRBJ2-1	.	CASSTRLPFSGESYNEQFF	TGCGCCAGCAGCACACGCTTGCCGTTTTCCGGGGAGTCCTACAATGAGCAGTTCTTC
TRBV27	TRBJ2-5	.	CASSMGVGEEETQYF	TGTGCCAGCAGCATGGGGGTGGGGGAGGAGGAGACCCAGTACTTC